The next 18 T cell receptor beta chains were all read from a single sample in a study of T cell responses to AZD1222 COVID-19 vaccine. TCRdb keeps only in-frame clones here, not all; method: immunoSEQ multiplex PCR. In the table there are about 100,000 clones, approximately 90% of which are singletons. Source: peripheral blood, taken on day 0 of AZD1222 vaccination. The receptors here all came from an adult in good health.

This clone was seen a single time. This chain joins TRBV5-6 and TRBJ2-7, with D tentatively TRBD1 (5 bases). The CDR3 loop spans 14 amino acids. CDR1 and CDR2 from the germline V gene are SGHDT and YYEEEE. V was clipped by 2 bases and J by 0 bases, with 9 bases between them. The CDR3 coding sequence is TGTGCCAGCAGCTTACAGGCTGGCTCCTACGAGCAGTACTTC. Amino acid sequence: CASSLQAGSYEQYF.

The chain couples TRBV3-1 (or the pseudogene TRBV3-2) to TRBJ1-6, with 9 positions matching TRBD1. The CDR3 is 17 residues long. V trimming: 2 bases; J trimming: 6 bases; junction bases outside the gene matches: 8. Germline values: CDR1 LGHDT, CDR2 YNNKEL (reference sequence). Written as DNA, the CDR3 is TGTGCCAGCAGCCAACTAGTGGGACAGGGCCGTAATTCACCCCTCCACTTT. Protein: CASSQLVGQGRNSPLHF.

The chain couples TRBV6-2 or TRBV6-3 to TRBJ1-1; 10 bases agree with TRBD1. Unmatched junction bases numbered 2, after V lost 0 bases and J lost 4 bases. The germline gives CDR1 MNHEY, CDR2 SVGEGT. The CDR3 spans 15 residues. The CDR3 region has the DNA TGTGCCAGCAGTTACTCGGGACAGGGGAGCACTGAAGCTTTCTTT. Its protein product is CASSYSGQGSTEAFF.

The rearrangement uses TRBV6-5 and TRBJ1-4; D uncertain. The V and J ends lost 2 bases and 8 bases respectively, with 9 bases between them. The CDR3 extends over 13 amino acids. In germline, CDR1 is MNHEY, CDR2 SVGAGI. DNA of the CDR3: TGTGCCAGCAGTTACGATTCTCAGGAAAAACTGTTTTTT. It encodes CASSYDSQEKLFF.

The genes are TRBV14 and TRBJ1-5; D may be TRBD1 (5 bases). CDR1 is SGHDN, CDR2 FVKESK, per germline. Trimming cost V 3 bases and J 5 bases, with 8 bases left between them. CDR3 length equals 13 residues. The CDR3 DNA is TGTGCCAGCAGCCAGAGGGGAGATCAGCCCCAGCATTTT. Translated, it gives CASSQRGDQPQHF.

The chain links TRBV28 to TRBJ1-3, with D perhaps matching TRBD1 (5 bases). Germline lookup yields CDR1 MDHEN and CDR2 SYDVKM. V shed 3 bases and J shed 7 bases, with 10 bases lying between them. This CDR3 spans 13 amino acids. The CDR3 region is CASSLSGLNTIYF. CDR3 sequence (DNA): TGTGCCAGCAGTTTGTCAGGGTTGAACACCATATATTTT.

The chain recombines TRBV7-2 with TRBJ1-6; no firm D call. Germline loops: CDR1 SGHTA, CDR2 FQGNSA. Trimming pared 5 bases from V and 12 bases from J, leaving 17 bases between. The CDR3 consists of 14 residues. The CDR3 sequence: CASSTPGRNVPLHF. The CDR3 DNA follows: TGTGCCAGCAGCACCCCAGGAAGGAACGTACCCCTCCACTTT.

V usage is TRBV5-1 and J usage is TRBJ1-1; D might be TRBD1 (6 bases). The CDR3 consists of 16 residues. Germline V gene sequence: CDR1 SGHRS, CDR2 YFSETQ. The V end was cut by 5 bases, the J end by 5 bases, with 22 bases between. CDR3 DNA: TGCGCCAGCAGTTTATGGCAGGGGCCGATTGGGACTGAAGCTTTCTTT. Its protein is CASSLWQGPIGTEAFF. The full variable domain, its missing parts supplied by reference TRBV5-1 and TRBJ1-1, is KAGVTQTPRYLIKTRGQQVTLSCSPISGHRSVSWYQQTPGQGLQFLFEYFSETQRNKGNFPGRFSGRQFSNSRSEMNVSTLELGDSALYLCASSLWQGPIGTEAFFGQGTRLTVV.

V gene TRBV5-1 combines with J gene TRBJ2-6; 12 bases fit TRBD1. CDR3 size: 18 residues. V lost 2 bases to trimming and J lost 3 bases; unmatched junction nucleotides: 6. Germline CDR1 reads SGHRS; CDR2 reads YFSETQ. The CDR3 DNA reads as TGCGCCAGCAGCTTAGATGGGACAGGGGGCTTTGGGGCCAACGTCCTGACTTTC. It codes for CASSLDGTGGFGANVLTF.

The chain carries TRBV12-3 or TRBV12-4 and TRBJ1-2; D unclear. The CDR3 loop spans 12 amino acids. V dropped 3 bases and J dropped 3 bases, with 5 bases sitting between them. The CDR3 protein is CASSFEDYGYTF. CDR3 bases: TGTGCCAGCAGTTTTGAGGACTATGGCTACACCTTC.

This sequence joins TRBV30 and TRBJ2-6; no definite D call. CDR1 GTSNPN and CDR2 SVGIG come from the germline V gene (reference sequence). V was shortened by 0 bases and J by 0 bases, with 6 bases between the two germline ends. This CDR3 comprises 15 residues. CDR3 loop: CAWSVDPSGANVLTF. For the CDR3, the DNA is TGTGCCTGGAGTGTAGACCCCTCTGGGGCCAACGTCCTGACTTTC.

The chain is built from TRBV5-5 and TRBJ2-3; D is unresolved. CDR1 SGHKS and CDR2 YYEKEE come from the germline V gene (reference sequence). CDR3 length: 15 residues. Trimming pared 0 bases from V and 0 bases from J, leaving 8 bases between. The CDR3 sequence is CASSLASTSTDTQYF. DNA of the CDR3: TGTGCCAGCAGCTTGGCTAGTACTAGCACAGATACGCAGTATTTT.

V is TRBV30 and J is TRBJ1-2; D is undetermined. The CDR3 runs 15 residues. Germline assignment: CDR1 GTSNPN and CDR2 SVGIG (reference sequence). Trimming pared 2 bases from V and 0 bases from J, leaving 13 bases between. CDR3: CAWSIYGRSNYGYTF. The CDR3 DNA reads as TGTGCCTGGAGTATCTACGGACGGTCTAACTATGGCTACACCTTC. Together with reference TRBV30 and TRBJ1-2, the CDR3 gives the full variable domain: SQTIHQWPATLVQPVGSPLSLECTVEGTSNPNLYWYRQAAGRGLQLLFYSVGIGQISSEVPQNLSASRPQDRQFILSSKKLLLSDSGFYLCAWSIYGRSNYGYTFGSGTRLTVV.

The V call is TRBV6-2 or TRBV6-3, the J call TRBJ1-1; the D is unclear. Between the trimmed V and J ends, which lost 6 bases and 1 base, there was a span of 12 bases. The germline gives CDR1 MNHEY, CDR2 SVGEGT. The CDR3 runs 14 residues. CDR3 in DNA: TGTGCCAGCAGCCAACAGAATAGGAACACTGAAGCTTTCTTT. Amino acid sequence: CASSQQNRNTEAFF.

This clone was found once. The V gene is TRBV7-2, the J gene TRBJ2-5; 14 bases match TRBD2. The CDR3 has 18 amino acids. V lost 6 bases and J lost 4; bases outside the gene matches: 13. Germline V lookup: CDR1 SGHTA, CDR2 FQGNSA. The CDR3 spells CASSLGLAGGRGRETQYF. For the CDR3, the DNA is TGTGCCAGCAGTCTAGGACTAGCGGGGGGCCGGGGACGAGAGACCCAGTACTTC. Drawing the rest from reference TRBV7-2 and TRBJ2-5, the complete variable domain is GAGVSQSPSNKVTEKGKDVELRCDPISGHTALYWYRQSLGQGLEFLIYFQGNSAPDKSGLPSDRFSAERTGGSVSTLTIQRTQQEDSAVYLCASSLGLAGGRGRETQYFGPGTRLLVL.

V gene TRBV5-5 combines with J gene TRBJ1-2, with D unclear. CDR3 length equals 13 residues. Germline CDR1 is SGHKS and CDR2 is YYEKEE (reference sequence). V was cut by 0 bases and J by 2 bases, with 5 bases left in between. The CDR3 spells CASSLGRNYGYTF. The CDR3 region has the DNA TGTGCCAGCAGCTTGGGTAGGAACTATGGCTACACCTTC. Using reference TRBV5-5 and TRBJ1-2 for the parts outside the CDR3, the full variable domain is DAGVTQSPTHLIKTRGQQVTLRCSPISGHKSVSWYQQVLGQGPQFIFQYYEKEERGRGNFPDRFSARQFPNYSSELNVNALLLGDSALYLCASSLGRNYGYTFGSGTRLTVV.

The rearrangement links TRBV11-2 to TRBJ1-6; possible D gene TRBD1, 6 bases. The germline V and J ends were trimmed by 5 bases and 3 bases, with 8 bases remaining between them. The CDR3 is 14 residues long. Germline V gene data show CDR1 as SGHAT and CDR2 as FQNNGV. CDR3 in amino acids: CASSGQLYNSPLHF. The CDR3 bases are TGTGCCAGCAGCGGACAGCTCTATAATTCACCCCTCCACTTT.

This chain links TRBV6-6 with TRBJ1-1, with TRBD1 identical over 7 bases. V dropped 8 bases and J dropped 2; count of bases not matched to a gene: 5. The CDR3 spans 13 residues. The germline V gene encodes CDR1 MNHNY and CDR2 SVGAGI (reference sequence). The CDR3 protein is CASATGINTEAFF. The CDR3 DNA sequence: TGTGCCAGCGCGACAGGGATTAACACTGAAGCTTTCTTT.